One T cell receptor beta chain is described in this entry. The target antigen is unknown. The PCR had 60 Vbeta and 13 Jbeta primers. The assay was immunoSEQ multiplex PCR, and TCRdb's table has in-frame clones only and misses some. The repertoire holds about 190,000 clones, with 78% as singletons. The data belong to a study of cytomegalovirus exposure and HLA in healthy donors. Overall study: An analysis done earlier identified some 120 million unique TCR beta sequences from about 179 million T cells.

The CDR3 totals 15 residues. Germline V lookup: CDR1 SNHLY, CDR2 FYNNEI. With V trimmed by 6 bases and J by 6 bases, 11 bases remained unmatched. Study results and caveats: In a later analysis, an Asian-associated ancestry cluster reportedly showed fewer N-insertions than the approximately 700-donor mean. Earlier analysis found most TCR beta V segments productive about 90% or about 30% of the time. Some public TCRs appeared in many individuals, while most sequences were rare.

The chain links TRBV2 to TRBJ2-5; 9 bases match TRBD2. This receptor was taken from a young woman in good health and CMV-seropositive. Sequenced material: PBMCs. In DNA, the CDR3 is TGTGCCAGCAGGGATCGGGTAGCGGGAGTCAAGACCCAGTACTTC. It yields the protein CASRDRVAGVKTQYF.